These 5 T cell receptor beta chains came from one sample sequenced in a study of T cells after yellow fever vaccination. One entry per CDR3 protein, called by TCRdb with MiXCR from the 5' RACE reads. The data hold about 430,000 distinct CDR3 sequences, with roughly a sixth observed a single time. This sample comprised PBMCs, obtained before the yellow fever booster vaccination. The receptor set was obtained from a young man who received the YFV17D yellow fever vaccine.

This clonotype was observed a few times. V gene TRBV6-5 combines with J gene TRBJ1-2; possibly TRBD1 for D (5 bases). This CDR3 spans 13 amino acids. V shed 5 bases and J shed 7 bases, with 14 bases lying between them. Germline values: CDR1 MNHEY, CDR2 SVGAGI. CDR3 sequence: CASSPGPISGYTF. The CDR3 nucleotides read TGTGCCAGCAGTCCGGGGCCTATAAGTGGCTACACCTTC.

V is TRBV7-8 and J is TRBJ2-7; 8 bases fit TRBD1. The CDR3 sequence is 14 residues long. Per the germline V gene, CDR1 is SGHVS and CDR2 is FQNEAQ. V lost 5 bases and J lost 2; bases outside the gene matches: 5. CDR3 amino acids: CASSPVTGAYEQYF. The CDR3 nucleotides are TGTGCCAGCAGCCCGGTGACAGGGGCCTACGAGCAGTACTTC.

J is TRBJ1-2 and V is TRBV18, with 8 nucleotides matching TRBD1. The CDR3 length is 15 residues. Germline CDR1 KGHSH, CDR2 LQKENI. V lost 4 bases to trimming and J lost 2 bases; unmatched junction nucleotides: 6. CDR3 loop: CASSLTGASNYGYTF. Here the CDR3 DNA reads TGTGCCAGCTCACTGACAGGGGCTTCAAACTATGGCTACACCTTC.

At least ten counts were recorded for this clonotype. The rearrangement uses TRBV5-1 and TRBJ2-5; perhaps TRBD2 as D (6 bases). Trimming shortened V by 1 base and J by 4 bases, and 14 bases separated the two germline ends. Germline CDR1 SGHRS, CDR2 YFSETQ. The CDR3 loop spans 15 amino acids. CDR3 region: CASSLSDSGLETQYF. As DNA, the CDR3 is TGCGCCAGCAGCTTGTCGGATAGCGGACTAGAGACCCAGTACTTC.

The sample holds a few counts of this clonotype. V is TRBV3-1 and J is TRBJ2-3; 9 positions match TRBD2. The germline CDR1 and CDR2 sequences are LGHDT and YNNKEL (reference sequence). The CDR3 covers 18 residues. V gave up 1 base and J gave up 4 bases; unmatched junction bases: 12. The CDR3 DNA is TGTGCCAGCAGCCAAGCCCCGACACGAGCGGGGGGCGCAGATACGCAGTATTTT. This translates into CASSQAPTRAGGADTQYF.